This TCR beta chain was observed in a study of beta chain features in type 1 diabetes (dated by TCRdb to about 2018). In the study overall: Patients and healthy donors did not differ in mean age, gender distribution, total cell number or subset yield. The study compared the TCRB repertoires of sorted circulating CD4+ T cell subsets in recently diagnosed type 1 diabetes patients with those in matched healthy donors. Naive and central memory subsets were obtained from all 30 or so donors, but regulatory and stem cell-like memory subsets were isolated from only 8 patients and roughly 8 healthy donors. A total of roughly 99 million sorted cells were examined across all samples, and the number of cells per subset was strongly correlated with RNA yield.

Concerning this clone itself: Its antigen specificity is not known. Per-base quality was not reported, and no clone a single base away is much larger than it.

The germline V gene specifies MDHEN as CDR1 and SYDVKM as CDR2. There are 15 amino acids in the CDR3, from cysteine to phenylalanine inclusive. Only CDR3 DNA is held: 45 bases, read in frame from base 1. The junction carries 16 bases between V and J, which are trimmed by 6 bases and 2 bases respectively. From each donor, a single peripheral blood sample of around 120 mL on average was drawn into heparinised tubes. A BD FACSAria II was used to sort naive, central memory, regulatory and stem cell-like memory CD4+ T cells with a panel that included CD45RO, CCR7, CD25, CD127, CD95 and CD27. All sorted populations exceeded 95% purity. PBMCs were isolated right away by Lymphoprep density gradient centrifugation and were stained directly, without culture. So that batch effects would be minimized, each experiment stained and sorted samples in pairs, pairing one healthy donor with one patient. The High Capacity cDNA Reverse Transcription Kit was used to reverse transcribe all of the isolated RNA, meaning that expressed TCRB transcripts were what got sequenced. Deep immunoSEQ sequencing was performed on naive, central memory and regulatory T cell samples, with an average of roughly 3.5 million total reads per sample. Sorted cells were lysed in RLT buffer and RNA was extracted with DNase-treated RNeasy Micro or Mini kits, depending on cell number. Each cell subset was processed on its own to prevent cross-contamination, while patient and healthy donor samples were processed together. The immunoSEQ multiplex PCR was used to amplify TCRB sequences from cDNA, yielding 87-bp fragments that span the CDR3 region. Sequencing of the amplicons was performed on the Illumina HiSeq platform. The original methods were these. Synthetic template baselines were used to correct PCR bias computationally, reads within Hamming distance 2 were collapsed, and singletons that could not be merged were discarded. By aligning reads against IMGT, V, D and J genes, CDR3 length, and insertions or deletions at six rearrangement sites were assigned. Within each subset, clonotype counts were normalized to the number of sorted cells before true diversity and Gini coefficients were calculated with the tcR R package. The overlap coefficient, calculated on TCRB nucleotide sequences, was used to quantify repertoire sharing. Imported from immuneACCESS, the table was reduced by TCRdb to in-frame sequences with V and J called. These copies leave out some clones; in studies compared against another copy, an unresolved V gene accounts for under half, and the cause of the remainder is not known. The DNA gave D and trimming, while V, J and clone size come from that table. This sample lists 130,000 to 150,000 clones; under 60% were detected once. Jointly, the top ten make up roughly 0.4% of the sample.

On the study overall, not on this receptor specifically: Shorter templates might be favored by PCR, yet because patient and control samples were amplified and corrected together, any such skew would affect both groups equally. The naive, central memory and regulatory TCRB repertoires appeared to resemble one another more closely among patients than among healthy donors. Patients with type 1 diabetes made fewer insertions and deleted more nucleotides at VDJ recombination sites, implying thymic rearrangement abnormalities. Sequencing cDNA rather than genomic DNA could over-represent highly expressing activated cells, although activation and CD3 levels did not differ between groups. A moderate but significant shortening of TCRB CDR3 length was observed in type 1 diabetes patients in all four CD4+ subsets. Because the HLA sub-analyses included only small numbers of individuals, any influence of HLA type on TCRB rearrangement was left unresolved.

Input material: Tregs from blood. The meaning of the sample's cell subset or site label: regulatory CD4+ T cells. The V gene is TRBV28 and the J gene is TRBJ1-2, with TRBD1 perhaps the D gene, on 6 matching bases. This clonotype was sampled from a man aged 18 to 35 in good health. The nucleotides read TGTGCCAGCAGGGTCTTGGGGGCCGCCAACTATGGCTACACCTTC. Its protein is CASRVLGAANYGYTF.